One and the same sample provided the 28 T cell receptor beta chains below, sequenced in a study of T cells after posttransplantation cyclophosphamide. Busulfan-fludarabine conditioning, marrow transplant, and cyclophosphamide on days +3 and +4 were administered. The method was immunoSEQ multiplex PCR; TCRdb's version includes in-frame clones alone and lacks a portion of them. The sample holds approximately 7,900 clones, and no clone turns up only once. Sequenced here: PBMCs, sampled after an allogeneic stem cell transplant with post-transplant cyclophosphamide. These receptor sequences come from a male patient aged 30 to 39 who received an allogeneic stem cell transplant from an unrelated donor, was CMV-positive, and had acute and chronic GVHD. Some T cells may be graft donor cells.

This clone was seen repeatedly, ten times or more. The CDR3 spells CASSWQGDGYTF. In DNA, the CDR3 is TGCGCCAGCAGCTGGCAGGGGGACGGCTACACCTTC. This rearrangement joins TRBV5-1 to TRBJ1-2; 7 bases match TRBD1. The CDR3 sequence is 12 residues long. CDR1 and CDR2 (germline): SGHRS, YFSETQ. The V and J ends lost 3 bases and 8 bases, in that order; junction bases with no gene match: 4.

This clone has at least ten counts. The chain recombines TRBV7-2 with TRBJ1-5; TRBD1 agrees at 7 bases. Germline V gives CDR1 SGHTA, CDR2 FQGNSA. Germline trimming cut 5 bases from V and 1 base from J; bases unmatched to any gene: 5. This CDR3 comprises 15 residues. The CDR3: CASSDRVGSNQPQHF. CDR3 nucleotides: TGTGCCAGCAGCGACAGGGTTGGGAGCAATCAGCCCCAGCATTTT. Together with reference TRBV7-2 and TRBJ1-5, the CDR3 gives the full variable domain: GAGVSQSPSNKVTEKGKDVELRCDPISGHTALYWYRQSLGQGLEFLIYFQGNSAPDKSGLPSDRFSAERTGGSVSTLTIQRTQQEDSAVYLCASSDRVGSNQPQHFGDGTRLSIL.

This clone was seen at least ten times. J is TRBJ2-7 and V is TRBV29-1; the match to TRBD1 covers 9 bases. Germline lookup yields CDR1 SQVTM and CDR2 ANQGSEA. The CDR3 loop spans 13 amino acids. Losses at the gene ends were 7 bases for V and 7 bases for J; bases not matched to a gene: 11. The CDR3 DNA sequence: TGCAGCGGTGCCGGGACAGGGCTGAGGGAGCAGTACTTC. As protein: CSGAGTGLREQYF.

This clone has at least ten counts. The chain recombines TRBV6-5 with TRBJ1-5; TRBD1 matches at 7 bases. There are 16 residues in the CDR3. The V segment lost 4 bases and the J segment 2 bases; nucleotides outside the gene matches: 8. In germline, CDR1 is MNHEY, CDR2 SVGAGI. CDR3 nucleotides: TGTGCCAGCAGTTCGGTTTACAGGGGCGGCAATCAGCCCCAGCATTTT. This gives the protein CASSSVYRGGNQPQHF.

This clone was seen at least ten times. The CDR3 bases are TGTGCCAGCAGTGCCGTGAAACAGGGGGCGAGGGGCACTGAAGCTTTCTTT. Its translation is CASSAVKQGARGTEAFF. V gene TRBV12-3 or TRBV12-4 combines with J gene TRBJ1-1, with 9 bases that match TRBD1. This CDR3 region has 17 residues. The junction had 14 bases not matched to a gene; V was cut back by 5 bases and J by 4 bases.

This clone came up many times. The chain couples TRBV6-5 to TRBJ2-2, with TRBD1 matching 7 bases. The V and J ends lost 2 bases and 3 bases, in that order; junction bases with no gene match: 6. CDR1 is MNHEY, CDR2 SVGAGI, per germline. The CDR3 contains 16 residues. In nucleotides, the CDR3 is TGTGCCAGCAGTTACGGAACAGGGGCGCACACCGGGGAGCTGTTTTTT. Amino acid sequence: CASSYGTGAHTGELFF.

This clone is labeled medium-sized (0.01 to 0.1%). The chain uses TRBV18 and TRBJ1-2; 10 nucleotides align to TRBD1. The CDR3 has 13 residues. J lost 8 bases, V lost 5 bases, and 5 bases had no gene match. Germline loops: CDR1 KGHSH, CDR2 LQKENI. In DNA form, the CDR3 reads TGTGCCAGCTCAACCGGGACAGGGGTCGGCTACACCTTC. It yields the protein CASSTGTGVGYTF.

This clone was found many times. The chain carries TRBV6-2 or TRBV6-3 and TRBJ2-7; TRBD1 aligns across 9 bases. Looked up from germline, CDR1 is MNHEY and CDR2 is SVGEGT. The CDR3 spans 14 residues. J lost 5 bases, V lost 6 bases, and 8 bases had no gene match. CDR3 nucleotides: TGTGCCAGCAGGGACAGGGGTGCTTCCGACGAGCAGTACTTC. Translated, it gives CASRDRGASDEQYF.

This clone showed up many times. V is TRBV9 and J is TRBJ2-3; the D is unclear. The CDR3 runs to 15 residues. Germline V CDR1 and CDR2: SGDLS, YYNGEE. Trimming cost V 0 bases and J 0 bases, with 8 bases left between them. The CDR3 bases are TGTGCCAGCAGCGTAGGTCAGAGTAGCACAGATACGCAGTATTTT. Its translation is CASSVGQSSTDTQYF.

This clone has at least ten counts. The chain joins TRBV7-2 to TRBJ1-2, with D possibly matching TRBD1 (6 bases). This CDR3 contains 14 residues. The V and J ends lost 6 bases and 5 bases respectively, with 16 bases between them. The germline V gene encodes CDR1 SGHTA and CDR2 FQGNSA. This CDR3 is CASSSHEGGYGYTF. For the CDR3, the DNA is TGTGCCAGCAGTTCACATGAAGGGGGTTATGGCTACACCTTC.

This clone was counted at least ten times. V is TRBV6-2 or TRBV6-3 and J is TRBJ1-2, with 7 bases identical to TRBD1. The CDR3 totals 14 residues. After removal of 2 bases from V and 10 bases from J, the junction contained 10 bases not matched to a gene. The germline gives CDR1 MNHEY, CDR2 SVGEGT. The CDR3 region is CASSYAGTASAYTF. CDR3 sequence (DNA): TGTGCCAGCAGTTACGCCGGGACAGCCTCAGCCTACACCTTC.

This clone was recorded at least ten times. The gene calls are TRBV24-1 and TRBJ2-2, with TRBD2 identical over 11 bases. CDR1 is KGHDR and CDR2 is SFDVKD in the germline V gene. The CDR3 sequence is 17 residues long. The trim removed 1 base at V and 6 bases at J, leaving 6 bases unmatched. The DNA of the CDR3 is TGTGCCACCAGTGATTTCACGACTAGCGGGGAATCCGGGGAGCTGTTTTTT. Amino acids: CATSDFTTSGESGELFF.

This clone was counted only a few times. The chain combines TRBV6-5 with TRBJ1-6, with D possibly matching TRBD1 (5 bases). CDR3 length: 13 amino acids. Germline V gene lookup returns CDR1 MNHEY and CDR2 SVGAGI. The V end lost 7 bases, the J end lost 10 bases, and 14 bases lay between the germline ends. CDR3 protein: CASTRVRESPLHF. The CDR3 DNA reads as TGTGCCAGCACCAGGGTGAGGGAGTCACCCCTCCACTTT.

This clone was seen ten or more times. The DNA for the CDR3 is TGTGCCAGCAGTATCCAAACAGGGGTGGGCACTGAAGCTTTCTTT. Amino acids: CASSIQTGVGTEAFF. This chain uses TRBV5-4 with TRBJ1-1; 7 nucleotides line up with TRBD1. J lost 4 bases, V lost 5 bases, and 11 bases had no gene match. Germline values: CDR1 SGHNT, CDR2 YYREEE (reference sequence). The length of the CDR3 is 15 residues.

This clone is termed hyperexpanded. This sequence joins TRBV10-3 and TRBJ1-3; the D is unclear. Germline V CDR1 and CDR2: ENHRY, SYGVKD. The CDR3 covers 17 residues. With 4 bases removed from V and 3 bases from J, the gap between germline ends came to 19 bases. For the CDR3, the DNA is TGTGCCATCAGTGGAGACCCCGGCACTACTTATGGAAACACCATATATTTT. As protein: CAISGDPGTTYGNTIYF.

This clone showed up many times. The V call is TRBV11-3, the J call TRBJ2-7; D unresolved. Germline assignment: CDR1 SGHNT and CDR2 YENEEA. Trimming left V 2 bases short and J 4 bases short, with 12 bases between. The CDR3 extends over 14 amino acids. The CDR3 region is CASSLSARLYEQYF. CDR3 coding DNA: TGTGCCAGCAGCTTAAGCGCCAGATTATACGAGCAGTACTTC.

This clone was recorded many times. The chain has TRBV7-2 and TRBJ1-5; 8 bases agree with TRBD1. The V gene's germline CDR1 is SGHTA and CDR2 FQGNSA. The V and J ends lost 5 bases and 1 base, in that order; junction bases with no gene match: 10. There are 17 residues in the CDR3. CDR3 protein: CASSPRTGSLSNQPQHF. The CDR3, as DNA: TGTGCCAGCAGCCCCCGGACAGGGAGTCTGAGCAATCAGCCCCAGCATTTT.

This clone was counted many times. The V call is TRBV18, the J call TRBJ2-1; D is unclear. The CDR3 runs 12 residues. CDR1 KGHSH and CDR2 LQKENI come from the germline V gene. The V and J ends lost 3 bases and 7 bases respectively, with 7 bases between them. The CDR3 is CASSPAVNEQFF. CDR3 DNA: TGTGCCAGCTCACCTGCGGTAAATGAGCAGTTCTTC.

This clone was found many times. The junction shows a germline mismatch at one end, possibly a read error. V gene TRBV7-7 combines with J gene TRBJ2-2; a possible D gene is TRBD2 (6 bases). CDR3 size: 14 residues. Germline lookup yields CDR1 SSHAT and CDR2 FNYEAQ (reference sequence). CDR3 sequence: CASSPGTATGELFF. The CDR3, as DNA: TGTGCTAGCAGCCCAGGGACTGCCACCGGGGAGCTGTTTTTT.

This clone was recorded at least ten times. This chain connects TRBV14 to TRBJ1-2; a weak D match, TRBD1 (6 bases). The CDR3 is 16 amino acids. Germline V CDR1 and CDR2: SGHDN, FVKESK. V was trimmed by 0 bases and J by 4 bases, leaving 15 bases between them. CDR3 coding DNA: TGTGCCAGCAGCCAAGATCATAAACAGGGACCCTATGGCTACACCTTC. This sequence encodes CASSQDHKQGPYGYTF.

This clone was counted ten times or more. The chain combines TRBV12-3 or TRBV12-4 with TRBJ2-1; 8 positions match TRBD1. This CDR3 has 13 amino acids. V lost 4 bases and J lost 6; bases outside the gene matches: 2. In DNA, the CDR3 is TGTGCCAGCAGTTCCACAGGGGGCAATGAGCAGTTCTTC. This codes for CASSSTGGNEQFF.

This clone occurred many times. This chain joins TRBV18 and TRBJ2-7; 8 bases match TRBD1. The ends lost 3 bases at V and 0 bases at J; junction bases unmatched: 4. The CDR3 is made up of 15 amino acids. Germline assignment: CDR1 KGHSH and CDR2 LQKENI. CDR3: CASSPGTGSSYEQYF. In DNA form, the CDR3 reads TGTGCCAGCTCACCGGGGACAGGAAGCTCCTACGAGCAGTACTTC.

There are many counts of this clone. CDR3 region: CASIGRGEYEQYF. The DNA for the CDR3 is TGTGCCAGTATTGGCAGGGGAGAATACGAGCAGTACTTC. The chain is built from TRBV19 and TRBJ2-7; D may be TRBD1 (6 bases). Per germline, CDR1 LNHDA and CDR2 SQIVND (reference sequence). CDR3 length: 13 residues. V was clipped by 7 bases and J by 4 bases, with 14 bases between them.

In its sample, this clone was seen many times. V gene TRBV19 combines with J gene TRBJ1-1, with a possible D match to TRBD1 (6 bases). The CDR3 sequence is 15 residues long. V lost 7 bases and J 10 bases, leaving 25 bases between the germline ends. Per germline, CDR1 LNHDA and CDR2 SQIVND (reference sequence). The CDR3 protein is CASTPLLGAGGPAFF. Here the CDR3 DNA reads TGTGCCAGTACTCCCCTCCTAGGCGCGGGGGGGCCAGCTTTCTTT.

In its sample, this clone ranks as medium-sized (0.01 to 0.1%). V is TRBV11-3 and J is TRBJ1-1; D is uncertain. Germline CDR1 SGHNT, CDR2 YENEEA. Trimming pared 5 bases from V and 1 base from J, leaving 11 bases between. The CDR3 is 14 amino acids. This CDR3 is CASSRLSGNTEAFF. CDR3 nucleotide sequence: TGTGCCAGCAGCCGCCTTTCCGGGAACACTGAAGCTTTCTTT.

This clone was recorded at least ten times. V gene TRBV27 combines with J gene TRBJ1-4; 9 bases agree with TRBD1. Germline V gives CDR1 MNHEY, CDR2 SMNVEV (reference sequence). Trimming removed 7 bases from V and 6 bases from J; junction bases left unmatched: 9. This CDR3 has 15 amino acids. CDR3 protein: CASKDRGLPHEKLFF. The CDR3 coding sequence is TGTGCCAGCAAGGACAGGGGCCTCCCCCATGAAAAACTGTTTTTT.

This clone appeared many times. The chain employs TRBV12-3 or TRBV12-4 and TRBJ2-7; 7 bases map to TRBD2. The J segment lost 0 bases and the V segment lost 3 bases, leaving 11 bases of the junction unmatched. The CDR3 spans 17 residues. CDR3 sequence: CASSLDPLGGYSYEQYF. In DNA form, the CDR3 reads TGTGCCAGCAGTTTGGACCCATTGGGGGGGTACTCCTACGAGCAGTACTTC.

The rearrangement links TRBV12-3 or TRBV12-4 to TRBJ2-3; D call uncertain. There are 13 residues in the CDR3. Trimming cost V 0 bases and J 4 bases, with 5 bases left between them. This CDR3 reads CASSLASADTQYF. The DNA for the CDR3 is TGTGCCAGCAGTTTAGCGTCGGCAGATACGCAGTATTTT.